One and the same sample provided the 11 T cell receptor beta chains below, sequenced in a study of blood T cell repertoires in COVID-19. TCRdb's table, derived via immunoSEQ multiplex PCR, lists solely in-frame clones and lacks some. The data contain more than 300,000 clones, 85% to 90% of them seen just once; the ten biggest clones take up more than 5.5%. The sample consisted of peripheral blood. The receptor set was obtained from a woman aged 65 to 85 with COVID-19, enrolled during active disease.

The chain joins TRBV29-1 to TRBJ1-1, with a weak D call TRBD1 (5 bases). This CDR3 spans 13 amino acids. Germline CDR1 reads SQVTM; CDR2 reads ANQGSEA. Trimming shortened V by 1 base and J by 0 bases, and 6 bases separated the two germline ends. CDR3 sequence: CSVEGQMNTEAFF. The CDR3 DNA sequence: TGCAGCGTTGAAGGACAGATGAACACTGAAGCTTTCTTT.

The rearrangement links TRBV24-1 to TRBJ1-2; TRBD1 might be the D (6 bases). This CDR3 is built from 16 residues. V was cut by 4 bases and J by 0 bases, with 14 bases left in between. Germline CDR1 KGHDR, CDR2 SFDVKD. CDR3 in amino acids: CATSDPGTHSNYGYTF. The CDR3 DNA sequence: TGTGCCACCAGTGACCCCGGGACACATTCTAACTATGGCTACACCTTC.

The V gene is TRBV6-5, the J gene TRBJ1-1; the D gene is possibly TRBD1 (5 bases). V lost 4 bases and J 0 bases, leaving 6 bases between the germline ends. Germline-derived CDR1 and CDR2 are MNHEY and SVGAGI. CDR3 size: 13 residues. The CDR3 nucleotides read TGTGCCAGCAGTTGGACACTGAACACTGAAGCTTTCTTT. Its protein product is CASSWTLNTEAFF.

The chain employs TRBV9 and TRBJ2-1; 9 positions match TRBD2. Germline V CDR1 and CDR2: SGDLS, YYNGEE. V lost 3 bases to trimming and J lost 6 bases; unmatched junction nucleotides: 7. The CDR3 has 15 residues. The CDR3 DNA follows: TGTGCCAGCAGCGCCTCTAGCGGGGCCATCAATGAGCAGTTCTTC. The encoded protein is CASSASSGAINEQFF.

This clone was found once. V usage is TRBV29-1 and J usage is TRBJ1-4; 7 bases agree with TRBD1. Germline V gene sequence: CDR1 SQVTM, CDR2 ANQGSEA. This CDR3 spans 14 amino acids. The junction had 9 bases not matched to a gene; V was cut back by 5 bases and J by 6 bases. CDR3 sequence (DNA): TGCAGCGTTCGCAACAGGGGTTCGGATGAAAAACTGTTTTTT. It specifies CSVRNRGSDEKLFF.

This chain uses TRBV4-3 with TRBJ1-3, with 10 bases aligning to TRBD1. With V trimmed by 3 bases and J by 0 bases, 2 bases remained unmatched. CDR1 and CDR2 from the germline V gene are LGHNA and YSLEER. This CDR3 region has 16 residues. CDR3: CASSQRDRGSGNTIYF. The CDR3 DNA is TGCGCCAGCAGCCAGAGGGACAGGGGCTCTGGAAACACCATATATTTT.

The chain uses TRBV6-5 and TRBJ1-2; the D gene is possibly TRBD1 (5 bases). The CDR3 spans 13 residues. Trimming left V 6 bases short and J 2 bases short, with 10 bases between. The V gene's germline CDR1 is MNHEY and CDR2 SVGAGI. CDR3 amino acids: CASSLTENYGYTF. The CDR3 DNA is TGTGCCAGCAGCCTGACAGAGAACTATGGCTACACCTTC.

The V and J genes are TRBV29-1 and TRBJ1-5; 9 bases are shared with TRBD1. V trimming: 7 bases; J trimming: 0 bases; junction bases outside the gene matches: 10. The germline V gene encodes CDR1 SQVTM and CDR2 ANQGSEA. The CDR3 spans 16 residues. The CDR3 coding sequence is TGCAGCGGGGACAGGGACCCCCCCCGTAGCAATCAGCCCCAGCATTTT. Encoded protein: CSGDRDPPRSNQPQHF. Together with reference TRBV29-1 and TRBJ1-5, the CDR3 gives the full variable domain: SAVISQKPSRDICQRGTSLTIQCQVDSQVTMMFWYRQQPGQSLTLIATANQGSEATYESGFVIDKFPISRPNLTFSTLTVSNMSPEDSSIYLCSGDRDPPRSNQPQHFGDGTRLSIL.

This chain connects TRBV29-1 to TRBJ2-7, with 9 bases matching TRBD2. The CDR3 runs to 14 residues. Trimming cost V 3 bases and J 2 bases; bases outside gene matches: 5. Germline lookup yields CDR1 SQVTM and CDR2 ANQGSEA. CDR3 sequence reads: CSVDLRGGTYEQYF. In DNA form, the CDR3 reads TGCAGCGTTGATCTGCGGGGGGGAACCTACGAGCAGTACTTC.

The chain combines TRBV12-3 or TRBV12-4 with TRBJ1-4; D remains ambiguous. Trimming cost V 3 bases and J 7 bases, with 9 bases left between them. The CDR3 consists of 13 residues. The CDR3 loop reads CASSFTAAEKLFF. The DNA for the CDR3 is TGTGCCAGCAGTTTTACGGCGGCTGAAAAACTGTTTTTT.

The J gene is TRBJ1-1, the V gene TRBV6-5; tentative D call: TRBD1 (6 bases). This CDR3 spans 14 amino acids. Germline V gene lookup returns CDR1 MNHEY and CDR2 SVGAGI. Trimming cost V 6 bases and J 3 bases, with 14 bases left between them. The DNA for the CDR3 is TGTGCCAGCAGATACAGGGAGGGGGACACTGAAGCTTTCTTT. Protein product: CASRYREGDTEAFF.